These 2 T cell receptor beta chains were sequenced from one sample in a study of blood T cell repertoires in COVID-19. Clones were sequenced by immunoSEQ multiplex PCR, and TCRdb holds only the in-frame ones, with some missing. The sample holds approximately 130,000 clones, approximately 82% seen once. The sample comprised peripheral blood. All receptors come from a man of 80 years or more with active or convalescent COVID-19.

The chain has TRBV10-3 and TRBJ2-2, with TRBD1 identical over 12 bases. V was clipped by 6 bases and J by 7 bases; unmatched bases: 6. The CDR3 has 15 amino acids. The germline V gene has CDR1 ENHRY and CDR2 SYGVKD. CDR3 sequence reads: CAISPGQGAVGELFF. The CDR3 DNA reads TGTGCCATCAGCCCGGGACAGGGGGCGGTCGGGGAGCTGTTTTTT.

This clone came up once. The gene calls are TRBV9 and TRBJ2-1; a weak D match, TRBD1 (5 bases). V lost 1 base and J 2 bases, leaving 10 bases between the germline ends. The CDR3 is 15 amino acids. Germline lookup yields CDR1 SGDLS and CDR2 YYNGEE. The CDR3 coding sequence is TGTGCCAGCAGCGTAAGGTCAGGGACCTACAATGAGCAGTTCTTC. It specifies CASSVRSGTYNEQFF.